This TCR beta chain is drawn from a study of T cell clusters in autoimmune cytopenias. TRB rearrangements were amplified by touch-down multiplex PCR with mixed TRB-A/B primers. TCRdb re-called the multiplex PCR reads and shows each CDR3 protein once, DNA omitted. The table for this sample gives 7,000 or so distinct CDR3 sequences. The CDR3 spans 13 residues. Germline CDR1 LNHDA, CDR2 SQIVND (reference sequence). Tens of thousands of genome equivalents of blood DNA were amplified for TRB. The same sample was also used in a study of T cell repertoires in aging, cancer and after chemotherapy. That work adds: Clear clonal overlap appeared across healthy donor samples taken over several months to years. Compared with age-matched healthy donors, untreated hematological or solid cancer patients showed higher blood TCR clonality. Healthy donors lost TCR diversity with age mainly through richness, cancer patients through richness and evenness. No conclusions about immunological memory after chemotherapy can be drawn from the repertoire data.

The sequenced material came from peripheral blood. V and J are TRBV19 and TRBJ1-1; the D call from TCRdb, TRBD1, cannot be confirmed without DNA. The origin of this receptor is a human donor in good health. CDR3 sequence: CASIGRGLPEAFF. Combining the CDR3 with reference TRBV19 and TRBJ1-1 gives the whole variable domain DGGITQSPKYLFRKEGQNVTLSCEQNLNHDAMYWYRQDPGQGLRLIYYSQIVNDFQKGDIAEGYSVSREKKESFPLTVTSAQKNPTAFYLCASIGRGLPEAFFGQGTRLTVV.